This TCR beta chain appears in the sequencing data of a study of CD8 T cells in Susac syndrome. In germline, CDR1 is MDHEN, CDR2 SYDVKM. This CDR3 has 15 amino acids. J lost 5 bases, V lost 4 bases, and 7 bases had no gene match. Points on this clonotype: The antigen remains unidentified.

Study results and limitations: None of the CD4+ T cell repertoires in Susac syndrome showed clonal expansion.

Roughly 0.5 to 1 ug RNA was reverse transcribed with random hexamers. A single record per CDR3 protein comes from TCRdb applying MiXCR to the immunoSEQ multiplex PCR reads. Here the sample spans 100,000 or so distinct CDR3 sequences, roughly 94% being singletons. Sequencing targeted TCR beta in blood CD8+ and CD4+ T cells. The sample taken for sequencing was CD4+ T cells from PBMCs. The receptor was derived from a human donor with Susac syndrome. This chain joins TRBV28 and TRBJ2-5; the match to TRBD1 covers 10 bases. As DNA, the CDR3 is TGTGCCAGCAGTTCCGCGACAGGGGGCAGGGAGACCCAGTACTTC. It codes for CASSSATGGRETQYF.